This T cell receptor (beta chain) was sequenced in a study of tissue T cells after allogeneic stem cell transplantation. Generated by immunoSEQ multiplex PCR, the TCRdb table keeps only in-frame clones and is missing some. Of about 26,000 clones in the sample, about 90% were seen once. The study's findings and limits: Tissue-detected TCR repertoire was only partly captured by blood and spleen T cells. Anatomically similar tissues had similar TCR repertoires within each patient.

Worth noting for this clone: Its antigen is unidentified.

V was shortened by 0 bases and J by 8 bases, with 12 bases between the two germline ends. Germline loops: CDR1 LGHNA, CDR2 YNFKEQ. The CDR3 runs to 14 residues. Sample: blood, taken before transplantation. The V and J genes are TRBV4-2 and TRBJ2-3; D may be TRBD1 or TRBD2 (5 bases each). The origin of this receptor is a male donor at least 60 years old who later had graft-versus-host disease after an allogeneic stem cell transplant. CDR3 coding DNA: TGTGCCAGCAGCCAAGATCATTCGAGGGGTACGCAGTATTTT. Protein sequence: CASSQDHSRGTQYF.